What follows are 20 T cell receptor beta chains derived from one specimen sequenced in a study of PD-1 blockade in classical Hodgkin lymphoma. Time point noted: cycle 4 day 1 (C4D1), after less than 7 weeks of nivolumab. All trial patients relapsed after autologous stem cell transplantation. Profiled with immunoSEQ multiplex PCR; TCRdb holds only in-frame clones, not every one. Among 50,000 to 65,000 clones listed, 70% to 90% were seen once. The source material was peripheral blood mononuclear cells (PBMCs), sampled before the fourth cycle of nivolumab. These receptors all come from a human donor with classical Hodgkin lymphoma.

This clone has a single count. This chain connects TRBV6-6 to TRBJ2-2, with 7 bases aligning to TRBD1. Germline V gene sequence: CDR1 MNHNY, CDR2 SVGAGI (reference sequence). This CDR3 spans 16 amino acids. Unmatched junction bases numbered 8, after V lost 6 bases and J lost 1 base. DNA of the CDR3: TGTGCCAGCAGGGCGCCGGGACAGCAGAACACCGGGGAGCTGTTTTTT. The encoded protein is CASRAPGQQNTGELFF.

The rearrangement uses TRBV5-8 and TRBJ1-5; D gene unclear. CDR1 and CDR2 from the germline V gene are SGHTS and YDEGEE. There are 15 residues in the CDR3. V lost 5 bases and J lost 4, with 16 bases in between. The chain's CDR3 is CASRAVLLPNQPQHF. The CDR3 region has the DNA TGTGCCAGCAGAGCAGTTCTACTCCCTAATCAGCCCCAGCATTTT.

This sequence joins TRBV6-6 and TRBJ1-1; the D is unclear. From germline, CDR1 is MNHNY and CDR2 SVGAGI (reference sequence). V was shortened by 2 bases and J by 0 bases, with 7 bases between the two germline ends. There are 14 residues in the CDR3. Written as DNA, the CDR3 is TGTGCCAGCAGTTACCGGGAGATGAACACTGAAGCTTTCTTT. It specifies CASSYREMNTEAFF.

The chain employs TRBV6-5 and TRBJ2-7; TRBD2 aligns across 10 bases. The germline V gene encodes CDR1 MNHEY and CDR2 SVGAGI. V lost 6 bases and J lost 2; bases outside the gene matches: 1. The CDR3 totals 13 residues. CDR3 sequence reads: CASRTSGAYEQYF. The DNA of the CDR3 is TGTGCCAGCAGAACTAGCGGGGCCTACGAGCAGTACTTC.

This chain joins TRBV11-1 and TRBJ2-7; possibly TRBD1 for D (5 bases). V was trimmed by 5 bases and J by 6 bases, leaving 11 bases between them. This CDR3 comprises 12 residues. Germline loops: CDR1 SGHAT, CDR2 FQDESV (reference sequence). CDR3 amino acids: CASSQGSREQYF. The DNA for the CDR3 is TGTGCCAGCAGCCAGGGAAGTCGCGAGCAGTACTTC.

The rearrangement joins TRBV30 to TRBJ1-3; D unclear. Germline V CDR1 and CDR2: GTSNPN, SVGIG (reference sequence). Deletions cut 8 bases from V and 0 bases from J, with 11 bases between. The length of the CDR3 is 13 residues. This CDR3 reads CAGISFSGNTIYF. The CDR3 region has the DNA TGTGCCGGTATCTCTTTCTCTGGAAACACCATATATTTT.

V is TRBV5-1 and J is TRBJ2-7, with TRBD1 identical over 11 bases. Germline trimming cut 4 bases from V and 5 bases from J; bases unmatched to any gene: 5. The CDR3 sequence is 14 residues long. The germline V gene has CDR1 SGHRS and CDR2 YFSETQ. The CDR3, as DNA: TGCGCCAGCAGCGGGACAGGGGGTTGGAACGAGCAGTACTTC. It specifies CASSGTGGWNEQYF. The complete variable domain, with remaining parts taken from reference TRBV5-1 and TRBJ2-7, reads KAGVTQTPRYLIKTRGQQVTLSCSPISGHRSVSWYQQTPGQGLQFLFEYFSETQRNKGNFPGRFSGRQFSNSRSEMNVSTLELGDSALYLCASSGTGGWNEQYFGPGTRLTVT.

The genes are TRBV5-1 and TRBJ2-3; D unresolved. The CDR3 extends over 15 amino acids. V lost 0 bases, J lost 6 bases, and 14 bases lay in between. Looked up from germline, CDR1 is SGHRS and CDR2 is YFSETQ. CDR3 in amino acids: CASSLGASYPDTQYF. In DNA form, the CDR3 reads TGCGCCAGCAGCTTGGGGGCTTCTTACCCCGATACGCAGTATTTT.

The chain couples TRBV6-5 to TRBJ2-5; no reliable D call. CDR3 length equals 14 residues. CDR1 MNHEY and CDR2 SVGAGI come from the germline V gene. V was pared by 7 bases and J by 6 bases, with 18 bases between. The CDR3 DNA reads as TGTGCCAGCACCTCCAGCCAAGGGTTGAAGACCCAGTACTTC. It codes for CASTSSQGLKTQYF.

Concerning this clone: The junction and the germline gene differ at one end; a read error may be behind it. This chain uses TRBV28 with TRBJ1-2; no clear D gene. The CDR3 contains 13 residues. The germline V gene encodes CDR1 MDHEN and CDR2 SYDVKM. The CDR3 sequence is CASTLDPAATYTF. Here the CDR3 DNA reads TGTGCCAGCACTTTAGACCCAGCCGCGACCTACACCTTC.

The chain joins TRBV28 to TRBJ2-2, with D possibly being TRBD2 (7 bases). Trimming cost V 7 bases and J 8 bases, with 17 bases left between them. Germline CDR1 reads MDHEN; CDR2 reads SYDVKM. The CDR3 is made up of 14 amino acids. The CDR3 DNA follows: TGTGCCAGCACCCAAGGGGGGGGCTCTGGGGAGCTGTTTTTT. This gives the protein CASTQGGGSGELFF. The full variable domain, completed using reference TRBV28 and TRBJ2-2, is DVKVTQSSRYLVKRTGEKVFLECVQDMDHENMFWYRQDPGLGLRLIYFSYDVKMKEKGDIPEGYSVSREKKERFSLILESASTNQTSMYLCASTQGGGSGELFFGEGSRLTVL.

The rearrangement joins TRBV5-1 to TRBJ2-7; 7 bases line up with TRBD2. In germline, CDR1 is SGHRS, CDR2 YFSETQ. The ends lost 6 bases at V and 4 bases at J; junction bases unmatched: 7. This CDR3 has 13 residues. DNA for the CDR3: TGCGCCAGCAACCCGGGGGAGGGGTACGAGCAGTACTTC. This translates into CASNPGEGYEQYF. Full variable domain (rest looked up from reference TRBV5-1 and TRBJ2-7): KAGVTQTPRYLIKTRGQQVTLSCSPISGHRSVSWYQQTPGQGLQFLFEYFSETQRNKGNFPGRFSGRQFSNSRSEMNVSTLELGDSALYLCASNPGEGYEQYFGPGTRLTVT.

The chain links TRBV5-6 to TRBJ1-1; D unresolved. The germline V gene encodes CDR1 SGHDT and CDR2 YYEEEE. Trimming removed 0 bases from V and 11 bases from J, with 14 bases in between. This CDR3 is 13 amino acids long. In nucleotides, the CDR3 is TGTGCCAGCAGCTTGGCCGGGTCCCCCGGGGCTTTCTTT. It translates to CASSLAGSPGAFF.

The chain recombines TRBV5-1 with TRBJ2-5, with D tentatively TRBD1 (6 bases). The CDR3 loop spans 13 amino acids. Germline CDR1 is SGHRS and CDR2 is YFSETQ. Trimming cost V 6 bases and J 2 bases, with 11 bases left between them. DNA for the CDR3: TGCGCCAGCATGGGGACACCTCAAGAGACCCAGTACTTC. Encoded protein: CASMGTPQETQYF.

The V and J genes are TRBV7-6 and TRBJ1-3; 7 positions agree with TRBD1. V lost 7 bases and J lost 0; bases outside the gene matches: 9. The CDR3 extends over 16 amino acids. Germline V gene sequence: CDR1 SGHVS, CDR2 FNYEAQ. CDR3 amino acids: CASTTGTVISGNTIYF. DNA for the CDR3: TGTGCCAGCACCACCGGGACAGTGATCTCTGGAAACACCATATATTTT.

The gene calls are TRBV7-9 and TRBJ2-3; 11 nucleotides match TRBD1. CDR1 and CDR2 from the germline V gene are SEHNR and FQNEAQ (reference sequence). The V gene end was trimmed by 0 bases and the J gene end by 3 bases; junction bases not matched to a gene: 2. This CDR3 region has 16 residues. The CDR3 is CASSLAGDRGTDTQYF. The CDR3, as DNA: TGTGCCAGCAGCTTAGCGGGGGACAGGGGGACAGATACGCAGTATTTT.

The CDR3 DNA sequence: TGTGCCAGCAGCTTGTGGAGGCGGGGGGAAAGAGATACGCAGTATTTT. Protein sequence: CASSLWRRGERDTQYF. V gene TRBV5-6 combines with J gene TRBJ2-3; 8 bases are shared with TRBD2. The CDR3 consists of 16 residues. V gave up 1 base and J gave up 5 bases; unmatched junction bases: 9. Germline lookup yields CDR1 SGHDT and CDR2 YYEEEE.

The CDR3 loop is CASSIQRGNYGYTF. CDR3 DNA: TGTGCCAGTAGTATACAAAGGGGGAATTATGGCTACACCTTC. This chain joins TRBV19 and TRBJ1-2, with TRBD1 as a possible D gene (6 bases). This CDR3 spans 14 amino acids. Trimming removed 2 bases from V and 5 bases from J, with 12 bases in between. Looked up from germline, CDR1 is LNHDA and CDR2 is SQIVND (reference sequence).

This clone has just one count. This sequence joins TRBV4-1 and TRBJ1-5, with D maybe TRBD1 (5 bases). V lost 0 bases and J 7 bases, leaving 19 bases between the germline ends. The CDR3 spans 17 residues. Germline CDR1 is MGHRA and CDR2 is YSYEKL. The CDR3 bases are TGCGCCAGCAGCCAAGATCGGGAGGGGAGGTTTGACCAGCCCCAGCATTTT. Translated, it gives CASSQDREGRFDQPQHF.

The chain is built from TRBV5-5 and TRBJ2-2; weak D call: TRBD2 (5 bases). V dropped 4 bases and J dropped 5 bases, with 15 bases sitting between them. Germline-derived CDR1 and CDR2 are SGHKS and YYEKEE (reference sequence). The CDR3 contains 15 residues. In nucleotides, the CDR3 is TGTGCCAGCAGCCTTTACGTGGCGGGTACCGGGGAGCTGTTTTTT. Translation: CASSLYVAGTGELFF.